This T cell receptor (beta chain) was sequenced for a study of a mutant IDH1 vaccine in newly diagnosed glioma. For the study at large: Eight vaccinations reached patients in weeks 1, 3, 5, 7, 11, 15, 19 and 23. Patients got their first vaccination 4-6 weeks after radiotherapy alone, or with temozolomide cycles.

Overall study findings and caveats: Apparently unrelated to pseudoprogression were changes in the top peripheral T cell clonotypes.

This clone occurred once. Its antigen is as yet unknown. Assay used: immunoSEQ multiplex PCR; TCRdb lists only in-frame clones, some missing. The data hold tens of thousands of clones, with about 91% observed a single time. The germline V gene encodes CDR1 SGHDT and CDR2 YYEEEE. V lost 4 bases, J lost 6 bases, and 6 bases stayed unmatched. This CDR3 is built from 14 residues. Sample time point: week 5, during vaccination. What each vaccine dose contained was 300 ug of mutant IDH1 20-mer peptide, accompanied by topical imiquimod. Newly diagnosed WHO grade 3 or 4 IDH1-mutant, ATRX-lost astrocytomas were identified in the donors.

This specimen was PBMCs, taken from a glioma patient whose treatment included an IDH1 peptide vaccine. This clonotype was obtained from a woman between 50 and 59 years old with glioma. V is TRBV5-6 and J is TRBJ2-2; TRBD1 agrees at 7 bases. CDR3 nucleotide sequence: TGTGCCAGCAGCGACTACAGGGGCGCCGGGGAGCTGTTTTTT. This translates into CASSDYRGAGELFF.